This is a list of T cell receptor beta chains from one sample in a study of response to subunit inactivated influenza vaccine. TCRdb passed the RT-PCR reads through MiXCR, listing each CDR3 protein once. The sample consists of 630,000 or so distinct CDR3 sequences, 15% to 18% of them appearing once. This material consisted of PBMCs from blood, taken 11 to 12 days after vaccination. The source is a man aged 50 to 59 who received an inactivated influenza vaccine. Both conserved end residues are part of each CDR3. A D gene is named only where the DNA matches it firmly. Size is stated for part of the rows, as once, few or many counts, or as a class when the clone is expanded.

>.|TRBJ1-6|TRBV6-2/TRBV6-3|.
TGTGCCAGCAGTTACGGGCCACGACGTTCAGATTCACCCCTCCACTTT
CASSYGPRRSDSPLHF
>few|TRBJ1-2|TRBV5-1|TRBD1
TGCGCCAGCAGCACGGGGACAGCAGCTAACTATGGCTACACCTTC
CASSTGTAANYGYTF
>many|TRBJ1-1|TRBV12-3/TRBV12-4|.
TGTGCCAGCAACTTGGGGGGACACACTGAAGCTTTCTTT
CASNLGGHTEAFF
>few|TRBJ2-1|TRBV5-1|.
TGCGCCAGCAGCATCGGGACCGCTCACCTCAATGAGCAGTTCTTC
CASSIGTAHLNEQFF
>.|TRBJ2-3|TRBV6-1|.
TGTGCCAGCAGTCCGGGACGGAGGGCCAGCACAGATACGCAGTATTTT
CASSPGRRASTDTQYF
>few|TRBJ1-2|TRBV4-1|.
TGCGCCAGCAGCCAAGTTGTGTGGACAGCGAATAACTATGGCTACACCTTC
CASSQVVWTANNYGYTF
>many|TRBJ2-1|TRBV4-2|TRBD2
TGTGCCAGCAGCCAAAGGGAGGGTCCCTTAGATGAGCAGTTCTTC
CASSQREGPLDEQFF
>few|TRBJ1-5|TRBV20-1|.
TGCAGTGCTAGTCGTCGCGGGGACCGAATGAATCAGCCCCAGCATTTT
CSASRRGDRMNQPQHF
>many|TRBJ2-7|TRBV18|.
TGTGCCAGCTCACCGGTCCAGAGCTCCTACGAGCAGTACTTC
CASSPVQSSYEQYF
>many|TRBJ2-1|TRBV28|TRBD2
TGTGCCAGCAGCCCACTAGCGGGGGGCTACAATGAGCAGTTCTTC
CASSPLAGGYNEQFF
>few|TRBJ2-7|TRBV4-3|.
TGCGCCAGCAGCAGGGACTCCGACTACGAGCAGTACTTC
CASSRDSDYEQYF
>few|TRBJ1-5|TRBV12-3/TRBV12-4|TRBD1
TGTGCCAGCAGTTTAACGGACAGGGTCCATTTT
CASSLTDRVHF
>few|TRBJ2-3|TRBV24-1|TRBD2
TGTGCCACCAGTGATTACTCTAGCGGGAGGACTGGCACAGATACGCAGTATTTT
CATSDYSSGRTGTDTQYF
>many|TRBJ2-3|TRBV2|.
TGTGCCAGCAATGGACCATTCACAGATACGCAGTATTTT
CASNGPFTDTQYF
>once|TRBJ2-2|TRBV28|.
TGTGCCAGCACCCAAATATCGCGCGGCGCGAACACCGGGGAGCTGTTTTTT
CASTQISRGANTGELFF
>.|TRBJ2-5|TRBV6-5|TRBD2
TGTGCCAGCAGTTACTCGTCTAGCGGGAGGGCCGGGGAGACCCAGTACTTC
CASSYSSSGRAGETQYF
>.|TRBJ2-7|TRBV20-1|.
TGCAGTGCTAGGCAGGGTCAGTTGAGCGAGCAGTACTTC
CSARQGQLSEQYF
>.|TRBJ2-3|TRBV5-1|.
TGCGCCAGCAGTCGGGATCAAACAACAGATACGCAGTATTTT
CASSRDQTTDTQYF
>few|TRBJ1-1|TRBV20-1|.
TGCAGTGTCCCGCCCAATTTGAACACTGAAGCTTTCTTT
CSVPPNLNTEAFF
>.|TRBJ2-5|TRBV7-9|.
TGTGCCAGCAGCTTGATCATGACGGGGACAGAGACCCAGTACTTC
CASSLIMTGTETQYF
>few|TRBJ2-4|TRBV29-1|.
TGCAGCGTTGTAGGGGGGGAAAACATTCAGTACTTC
CSVVGGENIQYF
>.|TRBJ1-1|TRBV5-1|.
TGCGCCAGCAGCGGAACAGGGTTGACTGAAGCTTTCTTT
CASSGTGLTEAFF
>.|TRBJ1-1|TRBV11-2|.
TGTGCCAGCAGCTTAGCCCCCGGAGGGCTTACTGAAGCTTTCTTT
CASSLAPGGLTEAFF
>few|TRBJ1-4|TRBV5-6|.
TGTGCCAGCAGCTCCTCATTTCCGGGGGGCGCGAGGACAACGGAAAAACTGTTTTTT
CASSSSFPGGARTTEKLFF
>.|TRBJ2-1|TRBV2|.
TGTGCCAGCAGTGATGGACAGGGGTCGGGGAGAGCGGGGGTGAGCTCCTACAATGAGCAGTTCTTC
CASSDGQGSGRAGVSSYNEQFF
>many|TRBJ1-1|TRBV30|.
TGTGCCTGGATTAGGGTTATGGATGAAGCTTTCTTT
CAWIRVMDEAFF
>many|TRBJ2-6|TRBV7-2|.
TGTGCCAGCAGCAGGGGCTCTGGGGCCAACGTCCTGACTTTC
CASSRGSGANVLTF
>few|TRBJ2-1|TRBV3-1|.
TGTGCCAGCAGCCAAAGGGCAGGGGTCTCCTACAATGAGCAGTTCTTC
CASSQRAGVSYNEQFF
>.|TRBJ2-3|TRBV20-1|TRBD2
TGCAGTGCTAGCCCCTCGGGGGGAGTAGCGGGAGATACGCAGTATTTT
CSASPSGGVAGDTQYF
>few|TRBJ1-5|TRBV24-1|TRBD1
TGTGCCACCAGTGAGACAGGACAGGGTGTTCAGCCCCAGCATTTT
CATSETGQGVQPQHF
>few|TRBJ2-7|TRBV5-1|.
TGCGCCAGCAGCTTTTCGGGACTTTTAAACGACGAGCAGTACTTC
CASSFSGLLNDEQYF
>.|TRBJ2-1|TRBV5-5|TRBD2
TGTGCCAGCAGCTTCGCTGGACTAGCGGGAGGAAATGAGCAGTTCTTC
CASSFAGLAGGNEQFF
>.|TRBJ2-1|TRBV9|TRBD2
TGTGCCAGCAGCGCCCCCACTAGCGGGAGAGGCGATGAGCAGTTCTTC
CASSAPTSGRGDEQFF
>few|TRBJ2-3|TRBV4-2|TRBD2
TGTGCCAGCAGCCAAGATAGGAGGGAGGGTACGCAGTATTTT
CASSQDRREGTQYF
>few|TRBJ2-5|TRBV10-3|.
TGTGCCATCAGTGATACCCCCCAGGGGTCCTTGGAGACCCAGTACTTC
CAISDTPQGSLETQYF
>few|TRBJ2-5|TRBV6-5|.
TGTGCCAGCAGTTCGACGGGGGACCAAGAAACCCAGTACTTC
CASSSTGDQETQYF
>.|TRBJ2-7|TRBV12-3/TRBV12-4|.
TGTGCCAGCAGTTTAGGGGGACACGAGCAGTACTTC
CASSLGGHEQYF
>.|TRBJ2-3|TRBV6-1|.
TGTGCCAGCAGTCCCGCCGGGATAGATACGCAGTATTTT
CASSPAGIDTQYF
>few|TRBJ2-7|TRBV20-1|.
TGCAGTGCTAGAGATGTGAACAGGGAAACCTACGAGCAGTACTTC
CSARDVNRETYEQYF
>.|TRBJ2-1|TRBV4-1|.
TGCGCCAGCAGCTCCCTATATCACAAAGAGCAGTTCTTC
CASSSLYHKEQFF
>few|TRBJ1-2|TRBV7-2|.
TGTGCCAGCAGCTTAGTCTCCGGGACAAACTATGGCTACACCTTC
CASSLVSGTNYGYTF
>.|TRBJ2-5|TRBV6-5|TRBD2
TGTGCCAGCAGTTACCGGGGGACTAGCGGGGGGCCAACCGGGACCCAGTACTTC
CASSYRGTSGGPTGTQYF
>many|TRBJ2-7|TRBV7-8|.
TGTGCCAGCAGCCCGAGACTTACCGGGTCCAAATCCTACGAGCAGTACTTC
CASSPRLTGSKSYEQYF
>.|TRBJ1-5|TRBV12-1|.
TGTGCCAGCAGCTCGTGGAGGGACCATAGCAATCAGCCCCAGCATTTT
CASSSWRDHSNQPQHF
>.|TRBJ2-7|TRBV28|.
TGTGCCAGCAAGGCTAGCTTGGACTCCTACGAGCAGTACTTC
CASKASLDSYEQYF
>few|TRBJ2-3|TRBV20-1|TRBD2
TGCAGTGCCTCCCGGGTAGCGGGTAGCTTTAGTACGCAGTATTTT
CSASRVAGSFSTQYF
>.|TRBJ1-1|TRBV12-3/TRBV12-4|TRBD1
TGTGCCAGCAGAACAGGGGGAGGGATGAACACTGAAGCTTTCTTT
CASRTGGGMNTEAFF
>.|TRBJ1-1|TRBV6-2/TRBV6-3|.
TGTGCCAGCAGATCCGGACTAAGCAAAGCTTTCTTT
CASRSGLSKAFF
>.|TRBJ2-7|TRBV3-1|TRBD1
TGTGCCAGCAGTCAGACAGGGGGTATGAACGAGCAGTACTTC
CASSQTGGMNEQYF
>few|TRBJ2-7|TRBV6-2/TRBV6-3|.
TGTGCCAGCACGGGGCTCATGGGTACCTACGAGCAGTACTTC
CASTGLMGTYEQYF
>many|TRBJ1-1|TRBV20-1|.
TGCAGTGCTAGTCGGGGGCCTTACACTGAAGCTTTCTTT
CSASRGPYTEAFF
>many|TRBJ2-7|TRBV3-1|.
TGTGCCAGCAGCCAAGCTGGGGTGAACGAGCAGTACTTC
CASSQAGVNEQYF
>.|TRBJ2-7|TRBV20-1|TRBD1
TGCAGTGCTAACCCAACAGGGGCCCGCCACGAGCAGTACTTC
CSANPTGARHEQYF
>few|TRBJ2-2|TRBV4-3|.
TGCGCCAGCAGGCATAACAGGGCCTCTTACTCCGGGGAGCTGTTTTTT
CASRHNRASYSGELFF
>.|TRBJ2-1|TRBV4-1|.
TGCGCCAGCAGCCAAGTATCGGGAGACAATGAGCAGTTCTTC
CASSQVSGDNEQFF
>.|TRBJ1-4|TRBV5-5|.
TGTGCCAGCAGCTCAGGGTTCACTAATGAAAAACTGTTTTTT
CASSSGFTNEKLFF
>few|TRBJ2-1|TRBV6-5|.
TGTGCCAGCAGTTACGGTTCTTCTAGCCCTGAGCAGTTCTTC
CASSYGSSSPEQFF
>.|TRBJ2-5|TRBV11-2|.
TGTGCCAGCGGGGGAGTCGCTAAAGAGACCCAGTACTTC
CASGGVAKETQYF
>.|TRBJ2-3|TRBV30|.
TGTGCCTGGAGTGTAGGTAGCACAGATACGCAGTATTTT
CAWSVGSTDTQYF
>many|TRBJ1-1|TRBV5-1|TRBD1
TGCGCCAGCAGCCCCGGGACAGGGGGGTCCACTGAAGCTTTCTTT
CASSPGTGGSTEAFF